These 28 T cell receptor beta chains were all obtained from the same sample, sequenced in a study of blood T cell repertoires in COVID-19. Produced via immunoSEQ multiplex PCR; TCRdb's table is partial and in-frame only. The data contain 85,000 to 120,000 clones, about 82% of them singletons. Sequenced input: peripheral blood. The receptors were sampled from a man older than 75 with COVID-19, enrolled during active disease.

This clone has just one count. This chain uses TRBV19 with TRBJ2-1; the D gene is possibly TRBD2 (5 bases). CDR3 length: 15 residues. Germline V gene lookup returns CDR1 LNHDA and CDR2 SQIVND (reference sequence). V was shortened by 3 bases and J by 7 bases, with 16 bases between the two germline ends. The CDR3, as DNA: TGTGCCAGTAGTATGGGCTCCGACTATTTTAATGAGCAGTTCTTC. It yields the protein CASSMGSDYFNEQFF. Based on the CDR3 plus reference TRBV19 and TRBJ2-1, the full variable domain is DGGITQSPKYLFRKEGQNVTLSCEQNLNHDAMYWYRQDPGQGLRLIYYSQIVNDFQKGDIAEGYSVSREKKESFPLTVTSAQKNPTAFYLCASSMGSDYFNEQFFGPGTRLTVL.

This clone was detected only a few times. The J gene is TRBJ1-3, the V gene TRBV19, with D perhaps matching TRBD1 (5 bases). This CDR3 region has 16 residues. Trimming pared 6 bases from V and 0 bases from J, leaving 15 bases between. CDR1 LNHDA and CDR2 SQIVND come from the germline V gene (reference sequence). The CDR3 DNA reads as TGTGCCAGTAGCCCCGGGGGTATCTTCTCTGGAAACACCATATATTTT. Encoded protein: CASSPGGIFSGNTIYF.

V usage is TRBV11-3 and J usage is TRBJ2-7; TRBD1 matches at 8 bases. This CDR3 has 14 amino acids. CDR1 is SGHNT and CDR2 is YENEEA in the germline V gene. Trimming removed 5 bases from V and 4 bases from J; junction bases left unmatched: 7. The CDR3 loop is CASSPTGTGYEQYF. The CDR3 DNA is TGTGCCAGCAGCCCGACCGGGACAGGATACGAGCAGTACTTC.

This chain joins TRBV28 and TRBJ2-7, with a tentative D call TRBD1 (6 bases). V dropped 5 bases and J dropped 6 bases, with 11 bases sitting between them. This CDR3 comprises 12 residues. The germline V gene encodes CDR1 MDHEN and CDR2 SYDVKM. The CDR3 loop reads CASSNQGREQYF. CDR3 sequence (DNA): TGTGCCAGCAGTAACCAGGGGCGCGAGCAGTACTTC.

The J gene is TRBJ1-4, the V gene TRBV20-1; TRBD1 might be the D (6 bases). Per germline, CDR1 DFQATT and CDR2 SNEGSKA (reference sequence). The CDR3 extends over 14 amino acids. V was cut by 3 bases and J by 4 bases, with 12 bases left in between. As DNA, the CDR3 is TGCAGTGCTAGTGGGGGGCAGGTTAATGAAAAACTGTTTTTT. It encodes CSASGGQVNEKLFF.

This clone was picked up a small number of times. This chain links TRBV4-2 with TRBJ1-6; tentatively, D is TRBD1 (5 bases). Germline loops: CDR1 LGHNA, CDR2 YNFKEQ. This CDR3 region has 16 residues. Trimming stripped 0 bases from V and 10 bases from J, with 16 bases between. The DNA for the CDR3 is TGTGCCAGCAGCCAAGATCCGGCAGGGAACAACTCACCCCTCCACTTT. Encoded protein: CASSQDPAGNNSPLHF.

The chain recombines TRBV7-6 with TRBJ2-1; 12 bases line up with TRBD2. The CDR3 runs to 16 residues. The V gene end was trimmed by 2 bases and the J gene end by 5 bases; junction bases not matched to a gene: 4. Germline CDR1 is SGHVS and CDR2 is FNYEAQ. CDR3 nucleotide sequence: TGTGCCAGCAGCTTACGGCCTAGCGGGAGGGACAATGAGCAGTTCTTC. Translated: CASSLRPSGRDNEQFF. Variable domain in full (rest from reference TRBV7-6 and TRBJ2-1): GAGVSQSPRYKVTKRGQDVALRCDPISGHVSLYWYRQALGQGPEFLTYFNYEAQQDKSGLPNDRFSAERPEGSISTLTIQRTEQRDSAMYRCASSLRPSGRDNEQFFGPGTRLTVL.

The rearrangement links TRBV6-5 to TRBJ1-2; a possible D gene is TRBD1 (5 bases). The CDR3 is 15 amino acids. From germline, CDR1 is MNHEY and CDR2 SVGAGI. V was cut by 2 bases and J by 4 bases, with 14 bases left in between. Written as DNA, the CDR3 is TGTGCCAGCAGTTACAAAGGCGGGGGACCCTATGGCTACACCTTC. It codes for CASSYKGGGPYGYTF.

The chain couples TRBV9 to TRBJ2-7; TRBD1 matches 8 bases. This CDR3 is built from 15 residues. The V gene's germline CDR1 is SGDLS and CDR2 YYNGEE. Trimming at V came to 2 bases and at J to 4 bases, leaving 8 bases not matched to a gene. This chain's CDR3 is CASSVGQGAQYEQYF. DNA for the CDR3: TGTGCCAGCAGCGTCGGGCAGGGGGCGCAATACGAGCAGTACTTC. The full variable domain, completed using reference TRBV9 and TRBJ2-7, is DSGVTQTPKHLITATGQRVTLRCSPRSGDLSVYWYQQSLDQGLQFLIQYYNGEERAKGNILERFSAQQFPDLHSELNLSSLELGDSALYFCASSVGQGAQYEQYFGPGTRLTVT.

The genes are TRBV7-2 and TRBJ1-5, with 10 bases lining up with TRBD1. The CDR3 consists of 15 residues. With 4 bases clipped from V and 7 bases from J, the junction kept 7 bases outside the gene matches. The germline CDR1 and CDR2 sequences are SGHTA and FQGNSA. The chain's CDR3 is CASSSRQGAGQPQHF. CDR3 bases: TGTGCCAGCAGCTCCCGACAGGGGGCCGGGCAGCCCCAGCATTTT.

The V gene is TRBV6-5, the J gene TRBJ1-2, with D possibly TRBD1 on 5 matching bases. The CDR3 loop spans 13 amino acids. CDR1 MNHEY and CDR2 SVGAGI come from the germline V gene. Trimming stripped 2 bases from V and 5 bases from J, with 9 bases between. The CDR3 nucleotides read TGTGCCAGCAGTTACCTGGGGGGGTATGGCTACACCTTC. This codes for CASSYLGGYGYTF.

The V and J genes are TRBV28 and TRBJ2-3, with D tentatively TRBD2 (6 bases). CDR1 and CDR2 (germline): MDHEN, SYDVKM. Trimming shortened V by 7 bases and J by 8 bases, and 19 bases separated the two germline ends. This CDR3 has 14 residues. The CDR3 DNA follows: TGTGCCAGCACCTTAACACTAGCCTTGGGTACGCAGTATTTT. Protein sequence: CASTLTLALGTQYF.

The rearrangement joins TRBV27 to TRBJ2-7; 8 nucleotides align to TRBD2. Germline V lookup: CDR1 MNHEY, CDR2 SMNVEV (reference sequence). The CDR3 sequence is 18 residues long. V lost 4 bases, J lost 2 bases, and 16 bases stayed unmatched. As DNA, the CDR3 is TGTGCCAGCAGTTGGCCGGGAACTAGCGGATCATCACCCTACGAGCAGTACTTC. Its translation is CASSWPGTSGSSPYEQYF.

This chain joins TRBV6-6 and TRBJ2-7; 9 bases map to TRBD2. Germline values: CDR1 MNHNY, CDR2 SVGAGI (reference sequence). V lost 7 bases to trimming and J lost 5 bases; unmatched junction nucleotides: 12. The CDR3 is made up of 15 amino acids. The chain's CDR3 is CASTRRASGINEQYF. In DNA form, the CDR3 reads TGTGCCAGCACCCGCCGGGCTAGCGGGATCAACGAGCAGTACTTC.

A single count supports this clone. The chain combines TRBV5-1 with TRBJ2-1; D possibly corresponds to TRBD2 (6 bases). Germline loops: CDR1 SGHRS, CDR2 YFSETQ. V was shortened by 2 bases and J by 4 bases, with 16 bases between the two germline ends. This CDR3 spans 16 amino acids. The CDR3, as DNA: TGCGCCAGCAGCTTACAAGGTAGCGGAGTTTACAATGAGCAGTTCTTC. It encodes CASSLQGSGVYNEQFF.

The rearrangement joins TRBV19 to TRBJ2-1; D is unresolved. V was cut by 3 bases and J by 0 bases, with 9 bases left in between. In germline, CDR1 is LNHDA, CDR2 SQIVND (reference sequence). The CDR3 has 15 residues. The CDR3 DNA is TGTGCCAGTAGTATGTTAGGAGTCTCCTACAATGAGCAGTTCTTC. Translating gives CASSMLGVSYNEQFF.

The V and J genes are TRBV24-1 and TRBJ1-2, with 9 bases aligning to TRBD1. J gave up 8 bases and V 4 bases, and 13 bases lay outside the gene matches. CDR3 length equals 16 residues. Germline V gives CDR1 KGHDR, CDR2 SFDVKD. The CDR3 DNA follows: TGTGCCACCAGTGACTCGACCCCGGGACAGGGTGACGGCTACACCTTC. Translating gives CATSDSTPGQGDGYTF.

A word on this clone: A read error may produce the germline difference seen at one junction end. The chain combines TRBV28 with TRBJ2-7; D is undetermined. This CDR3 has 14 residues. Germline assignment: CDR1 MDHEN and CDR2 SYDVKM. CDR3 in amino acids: CASSPGHQSSEQYF. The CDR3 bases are TGTGCCAGCAGCCCAGGTCATCAGTCCTCCGAGCAGTACTTC.

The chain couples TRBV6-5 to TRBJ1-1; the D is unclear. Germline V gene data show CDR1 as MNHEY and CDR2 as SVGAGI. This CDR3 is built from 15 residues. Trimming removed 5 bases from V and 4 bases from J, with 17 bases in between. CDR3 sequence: CASSPRAARGTEAFF. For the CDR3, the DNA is TGTGCCAGCAGTCCACGGGCGGCTCGGGGCACTGAAGCTTTCTTT.

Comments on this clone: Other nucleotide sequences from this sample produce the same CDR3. In nucleotides, the CDR3 is TGTGCCAGCAGCTTAGCGGAGAGCTCCTACAATGAGCAGTTCTTC. Its protein product is CASSLAESSYNEQFF. The gene calls are TRBV11-3 and TRBJ2-1, with unresolved D. CDR3 length: 15 residues. Germline CDR1 SGHNT, CDR2 YENEEA. V was trimmed by 1 base and J by 0 bases, leaving 7 bases between them.

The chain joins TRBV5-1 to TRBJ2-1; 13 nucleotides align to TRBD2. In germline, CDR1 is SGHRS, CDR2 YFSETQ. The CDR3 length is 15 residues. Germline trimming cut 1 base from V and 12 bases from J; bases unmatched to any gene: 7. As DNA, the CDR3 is TGCGCCAGCAGCTTGTCACTAGCGGGGGGGTCTTGGCAGTTCTTC. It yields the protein CASSLSLAGGSWQFF.

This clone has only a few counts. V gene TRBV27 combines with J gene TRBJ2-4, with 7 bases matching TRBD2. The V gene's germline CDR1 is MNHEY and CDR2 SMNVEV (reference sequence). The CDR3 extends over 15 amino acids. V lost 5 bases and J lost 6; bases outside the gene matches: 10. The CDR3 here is CASSTLSGTINIQYF. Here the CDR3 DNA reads TGTGCCAGCAGTACTTTATCCGGGACTATAAACATTCAGTACTTC.

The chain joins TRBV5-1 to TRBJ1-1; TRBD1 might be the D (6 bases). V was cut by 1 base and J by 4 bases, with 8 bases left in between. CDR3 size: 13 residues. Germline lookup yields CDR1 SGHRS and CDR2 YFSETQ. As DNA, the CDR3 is TGCGCCAGCAGCTTGAGGGGGAGCACTGAAGCTTTCTTT. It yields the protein CASSLRGSTEAFF.

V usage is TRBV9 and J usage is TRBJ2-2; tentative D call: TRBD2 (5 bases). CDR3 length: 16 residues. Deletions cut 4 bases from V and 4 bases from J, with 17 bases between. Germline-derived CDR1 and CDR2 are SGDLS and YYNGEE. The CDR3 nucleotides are TGTGCCAGCAGCCCGGACCTCCATGGAGGCACCGGGGAGCTGTTTTTT. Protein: CASSPDLHGGTGELFF.

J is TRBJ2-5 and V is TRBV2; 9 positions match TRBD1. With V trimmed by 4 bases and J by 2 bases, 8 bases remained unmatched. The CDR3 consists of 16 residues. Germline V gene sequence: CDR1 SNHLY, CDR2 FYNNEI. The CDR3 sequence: CASSALTGGTQETQYF. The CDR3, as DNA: TGTGCCAGCAGTGCCCTGACAGGGGGAACACAAGAGACCCAGTACTTC.

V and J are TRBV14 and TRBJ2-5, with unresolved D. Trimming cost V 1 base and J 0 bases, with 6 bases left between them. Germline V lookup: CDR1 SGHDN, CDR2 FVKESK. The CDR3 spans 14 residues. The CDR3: CASSQAPYQETQYF. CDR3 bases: TGTGCCAGCAGCCAAGCCCCGTACCAAGAGACCCAGTACTTC.

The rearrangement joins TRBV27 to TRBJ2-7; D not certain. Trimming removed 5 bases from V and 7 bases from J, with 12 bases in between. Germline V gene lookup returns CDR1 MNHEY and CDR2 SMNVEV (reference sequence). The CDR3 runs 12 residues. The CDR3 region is CASSTSPAEQYF. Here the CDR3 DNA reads TGTGCCAGCAGTACCTCCCCAGCGGAGCAGTACTTC.

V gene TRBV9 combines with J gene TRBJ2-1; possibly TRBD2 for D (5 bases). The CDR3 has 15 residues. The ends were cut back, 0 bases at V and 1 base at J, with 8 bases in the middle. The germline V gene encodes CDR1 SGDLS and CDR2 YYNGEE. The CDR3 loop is CASSVELVSYNEQFF. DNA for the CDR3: TGTGCCAGCAGCGTAGAACTAGTGTCCTACAATGAGCAGTTCTTC.